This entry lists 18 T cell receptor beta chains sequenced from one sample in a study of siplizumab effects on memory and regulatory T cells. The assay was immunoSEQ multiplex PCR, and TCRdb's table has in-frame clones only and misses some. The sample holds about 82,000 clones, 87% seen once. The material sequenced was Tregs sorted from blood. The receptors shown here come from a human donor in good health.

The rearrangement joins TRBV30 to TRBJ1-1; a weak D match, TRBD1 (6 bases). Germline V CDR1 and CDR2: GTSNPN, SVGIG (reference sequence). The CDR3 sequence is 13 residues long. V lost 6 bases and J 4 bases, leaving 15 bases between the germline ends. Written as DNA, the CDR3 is TGTGCCTGCCATTTTGACAGGTTCACTGAAGCTTTCTTT. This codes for CACHFDRFTEAFF. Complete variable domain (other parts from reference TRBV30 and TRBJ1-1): SQTIHQWPATLVQPVGSPLSLECTVEGTSNPNLYWYRQAAGRGLQLLFYSVGIGQISSEVPQNLSASRPQDRQFILSSKKLLLSDSGFYLCACHFDRFTEAFFGQGTRLTVV.

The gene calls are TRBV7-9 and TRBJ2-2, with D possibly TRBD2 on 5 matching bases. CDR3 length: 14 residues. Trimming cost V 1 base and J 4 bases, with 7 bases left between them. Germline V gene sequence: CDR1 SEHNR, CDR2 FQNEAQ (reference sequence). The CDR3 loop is CASSLVGSTGELFF. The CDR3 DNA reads TGTGCCAGCAGCTTAGTGGGGAGCACCGGGGAGCTGTTTTTT.

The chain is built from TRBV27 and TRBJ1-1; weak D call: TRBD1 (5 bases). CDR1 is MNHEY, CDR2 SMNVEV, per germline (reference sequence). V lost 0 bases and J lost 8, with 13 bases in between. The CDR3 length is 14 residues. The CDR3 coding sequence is TGTGCCAGCAGTTTATCGCCCTCGGGACCCGAAGCTTTCTTT. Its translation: CASSLSPSGPEAFF.

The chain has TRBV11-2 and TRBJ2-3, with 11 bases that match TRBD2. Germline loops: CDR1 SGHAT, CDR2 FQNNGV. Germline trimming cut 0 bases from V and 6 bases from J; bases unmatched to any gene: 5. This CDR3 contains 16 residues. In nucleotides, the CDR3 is TGTGCCAGCAGCTTAGATCCACTAGCGGGGGTCGATACGCAGTATTTT. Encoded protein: CASSLDPLAGVDTQYF.

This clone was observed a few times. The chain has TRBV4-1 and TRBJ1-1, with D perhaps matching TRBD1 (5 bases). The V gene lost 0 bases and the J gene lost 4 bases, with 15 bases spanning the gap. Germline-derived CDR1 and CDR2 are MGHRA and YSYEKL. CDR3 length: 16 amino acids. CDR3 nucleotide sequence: TGCGCCAGCAGCCAAGAGCGGGGGGTGGGGAGCACTGAAGCTTTCTTT. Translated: CASSQERGVGSTEAFF.

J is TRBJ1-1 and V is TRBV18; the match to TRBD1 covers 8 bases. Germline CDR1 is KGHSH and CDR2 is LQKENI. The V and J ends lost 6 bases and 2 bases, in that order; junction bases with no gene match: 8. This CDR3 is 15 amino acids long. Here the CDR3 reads CASSHGQGQNTEAFF. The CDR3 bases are TGTGCCAGCTCCCACGGACAGGGACAAAACACTGAAGCTTTCTTT.

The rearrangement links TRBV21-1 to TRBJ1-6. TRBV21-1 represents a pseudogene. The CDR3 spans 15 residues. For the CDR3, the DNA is TGTGCCAGCAGCGGGAGAGTTCCCCTTAATTCACCCCTCCACTTT. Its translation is CASSGRVPLNSPLHF.

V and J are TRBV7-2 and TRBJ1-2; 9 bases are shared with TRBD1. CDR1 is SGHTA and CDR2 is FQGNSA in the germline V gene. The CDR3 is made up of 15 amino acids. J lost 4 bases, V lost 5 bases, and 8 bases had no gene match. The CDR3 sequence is CASSERTGVSYGYTF. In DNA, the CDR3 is TGTGCCAGCAGCGAACGGACAGGGGTTAGCTATGGCTACACCTTC.

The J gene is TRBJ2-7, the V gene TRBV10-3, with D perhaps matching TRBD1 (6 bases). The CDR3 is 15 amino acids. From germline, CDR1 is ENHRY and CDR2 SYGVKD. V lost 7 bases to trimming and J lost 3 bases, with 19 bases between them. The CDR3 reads CAIKRSGETDYEQYF. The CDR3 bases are TGTGCCATCAAAAGGTCAGGGGAGACCGACTACGAGCAGTACTTC.

CDR3 sequence: CASSNWRGTDYGYTF. The DNA of the CDR3 is TGTGCCAGCAGCAATTGGCGGGGGACGGACTATGGCTACACCTTC. The chain recombines TRBV21-1 with TRBJ1-2. TRBV21-1 is deemed a pseudogene. The CDR3 extends over 15 amino acids.

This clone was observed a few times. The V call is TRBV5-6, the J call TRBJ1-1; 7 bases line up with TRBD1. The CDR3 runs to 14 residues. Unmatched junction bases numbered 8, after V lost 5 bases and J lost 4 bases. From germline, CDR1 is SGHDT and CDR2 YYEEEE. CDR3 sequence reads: CASSFDREGTEAFF. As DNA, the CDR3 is TGTGCCAGCAGTTTCGACAGGGAGGGCACTGAAGCTTTCTTT.

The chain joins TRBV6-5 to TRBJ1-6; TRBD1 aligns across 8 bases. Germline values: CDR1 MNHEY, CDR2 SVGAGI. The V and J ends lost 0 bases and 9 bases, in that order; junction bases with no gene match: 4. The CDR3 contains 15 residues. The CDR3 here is CASSYSKDRVSPLHF. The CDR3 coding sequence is TGTGCCAGCAGTTACTCGAAGGACAGGGTTTCACCCCTCCACTTT.

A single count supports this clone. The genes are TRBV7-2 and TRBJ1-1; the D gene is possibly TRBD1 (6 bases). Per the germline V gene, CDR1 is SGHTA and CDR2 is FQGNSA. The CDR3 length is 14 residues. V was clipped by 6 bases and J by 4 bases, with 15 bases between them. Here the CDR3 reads CASSFHTGSTEAFF. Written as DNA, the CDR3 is TGTGCCAGCAGTTTTCACACAGGGTCCACTGAAGCTTTCTTT.

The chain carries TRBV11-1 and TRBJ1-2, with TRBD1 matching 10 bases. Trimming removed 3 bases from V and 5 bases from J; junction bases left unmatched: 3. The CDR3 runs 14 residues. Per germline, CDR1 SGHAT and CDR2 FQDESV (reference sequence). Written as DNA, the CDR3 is TGTGCCAGCAGCTTCACGGACAGGGGGTATGGCTACACCTTC. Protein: CASSFTDRGYGYTF.

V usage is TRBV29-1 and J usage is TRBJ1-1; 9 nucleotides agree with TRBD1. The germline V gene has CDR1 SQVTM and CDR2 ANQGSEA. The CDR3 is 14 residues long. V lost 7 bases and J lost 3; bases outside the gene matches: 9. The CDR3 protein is CSAGGQGGDTEAFF. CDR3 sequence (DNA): TGCAGCGCTGGGGGACAGGGAGGGGACACTGAAGCTTTCTTT.

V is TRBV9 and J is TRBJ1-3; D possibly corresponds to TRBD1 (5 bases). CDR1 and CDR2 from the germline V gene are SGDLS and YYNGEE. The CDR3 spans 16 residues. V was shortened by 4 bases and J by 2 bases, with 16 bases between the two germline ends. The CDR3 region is CASSPRDRVTGNTIYF. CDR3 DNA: TGTGCCAGCAGCCCACGGGACCGAGTAACTGGAAACACCATATATTTT.

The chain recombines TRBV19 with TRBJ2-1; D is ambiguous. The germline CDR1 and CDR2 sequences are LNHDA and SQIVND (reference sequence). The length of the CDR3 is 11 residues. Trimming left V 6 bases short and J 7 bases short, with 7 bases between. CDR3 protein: CASRAGNEQFF. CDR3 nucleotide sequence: TGTGCCAGTAGGGCCGGTAATGAGCAGTTCTTC.

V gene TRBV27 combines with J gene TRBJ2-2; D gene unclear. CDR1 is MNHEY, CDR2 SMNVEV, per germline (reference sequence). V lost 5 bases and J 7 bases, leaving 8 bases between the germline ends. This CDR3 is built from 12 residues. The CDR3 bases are TGTGCCAGCAGTCCATCTTTCGGGGAGCTGTTTTTT. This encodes CASSPSFGELFF.